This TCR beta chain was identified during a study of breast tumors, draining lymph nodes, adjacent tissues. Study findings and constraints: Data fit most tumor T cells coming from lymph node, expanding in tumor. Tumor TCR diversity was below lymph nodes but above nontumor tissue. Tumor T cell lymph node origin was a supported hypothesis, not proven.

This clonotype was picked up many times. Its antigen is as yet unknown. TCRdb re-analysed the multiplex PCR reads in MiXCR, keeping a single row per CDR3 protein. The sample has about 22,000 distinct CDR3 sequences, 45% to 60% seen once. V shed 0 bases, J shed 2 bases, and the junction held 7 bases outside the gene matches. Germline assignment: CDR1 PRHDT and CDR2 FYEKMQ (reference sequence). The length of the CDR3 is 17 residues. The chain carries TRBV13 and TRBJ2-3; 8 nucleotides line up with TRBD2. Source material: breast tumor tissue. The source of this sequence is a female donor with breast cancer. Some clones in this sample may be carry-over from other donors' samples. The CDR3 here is CASSLGFRGGITDTQYF. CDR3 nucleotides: TGTGCCAGCAGCTTAGGCTTTCGCGGGGGGATCACAGATACGCAGTATTTT.